Following are 22 T cell receptor beta chains from one sample sequenced in a study of shared clonotypes between healthy human individuals. The table came from immunoSEQ multiplex PCR; TCRdb's copy has only in-frame clones and leaves some out. The sample records about 340,000 clones, more than 60% being singletons. Sequencing input: memory CD4+ T cells sorted from blood. The sample's subset: CD45RA-negative fraction. Every receptor here comes from a young man in good health.

The rearrangement uses TRBV28 and TRBJ2-3; 11 nucleotides match TRBD2. CDR1 is MDHEN and CDR2 is SYDVKM in the germline V gene. The CDR3 covers 16 residues. V lost 7 bases to trimming and J lost 8 bases; unmatched junction nucleotides: 14. This CDR3 reads CASTQLIAGGPGTQYF. For the CDR3, the DNA is TGTGCCAGCACTCAACTAATAGCGGGAGGGCCGGGTACGCAGTATTTT.

The V call is TRBV29-1, the J call TRBJ2-7; 13 nucleotides match TRBD2. Germline CDR1 and CDR2: SQVTM and ANQGSEA. The CDR3 extends over 18 amino acids. Trimming cost V 2 bases and J 7 bases; bases outside gene matches: 17. The CDR3 spells CSVESPGLAGHRVREQYF. The CDR3 region has the DNA TGCAGCGTTGAAAGTCCGGGACTAGCGGGACATCGCGTACGGGAGCAGTACTTC.

The chain has TRBV6-6 and TRBJ2-5; TRBD2 matches at 12 bases. Germline assignment: CDR1 MNHNY and CDR2 SVGAGI (reference sequence). There are 16 residues in the CDR3. V lost 4 bases, J lost 0 bases, and 3 bases stayed unmatched. CDR3 protein: CASSSGLAGNQETQYF. CDR3 nucleotide sequence: TGTGCCAGCAGTTCAGGACTAGCGGGAAACCAAGAGACCCAGTACTTC.

The chain joins TRBV28 to TRBJ2-7, with D unresolved. V shed 1 base and J shed 5 bases, with 9 bases lying between them. The CDR3 sequence is 13 residues long. Germline loops: CDR1 MDHEN, CDR2 SYDVKM. CDR3 protein: CASSLFLVHEQYF. The CDR3 DNA follows: TGTGCCAGCAGTTTATTCTTGGTCCACGAGCAGTACTTC. The full variable domain, its missing parts supplied by reference TRBV28 and TRBJ2-7, is DVKVTQSSRYLVKRTGEKVFLECVQDMDHENMFWYRQDPGLGLRLIYFSYDVKMKEKGDIPEGYSVSREKKERFSLILESASTNQTSMYLCASSLFLVHEQYFGPGTRLTVT.

The chain uses TRBV21-1 and TRBJ2-7. TRBV21-1 is flagged as a pseudogene. CDR3 size: 10 residues. CDR3 sequence: CASNRTEQYF. The CDR3 DNA sequence: TGTGCCAGCAACCGAACCGAGCAGTACTTC.

This clone was detected many times. The CDR3 coding sequence is TGTGCCAGCAGCTCGGATTGGGGGACCTACGAGCAGTACTTC. Translating gives CASSSDWGTYEQYF. The V and J genes are TRBV13 and TRBJ2-7; the D call may be TRBD1 or TRBD2 (5 bases each). Germline-derived CDR1 and CDR2 are PRHDT and FYEKMQ (reference sequence). Trimming left V 4 bases short and J 2 bases short, with 12 bases between. The length of the CDR3 is 14 residues.

This clone has ten or more counts. The V call is TRBV9, the J call TRBJ2-7; TRBD2 agrees at 13 bases. Unmatched junction bases numbered 1, after V lost 4 bases and J lost 3 bases. CDR1 is SGDLS, CDR2 YYNGEE, per germline. CDR3 length: 14 residues. The CDR3 protein is CASSRLAGGYEQYF. CDR3 nucleotide sequence: TGTGCCAGCAGCCGACTAGCGGGAGGCTACGAGCAGTACTTC.

This clone was counted many times. Other DNA sequences in the same sample also yield this CDR3. The chain is built from TRBV6-1 and TRBJ1-5; D gene uncertain. V was cut by 6 bases and J by 0 bases, with 6 bases left in between. Germline V lookup: CDR1 MNHNS, CDR2 SASEGT. This CDR3 has 13 residues. For the CDR3, the DNA is TGTGCCAGCAGACCCAATAGCAATCAGCCCCAGCATTTT. Residues: CASRPNSNQPQHF.

The CDR3 nucleotides are TGTGCCAGCAGCGTTATACCCGACAGCGGCACAGATACGCAGTATTTT. Translated: CASSVIPDSGTDTQYF. The chain is built from TRBV9 and TRBJ2-3; possibly TRBD1 for D (5 bases). The germline CDR1 and CDR2 sequences are SGDLS and YYNGEE. The length of the CDR3 is 16 residues. The ends were cut back, 2 bases at V and 1 base at J, with 14 bases in the middle.

The chain combines TRBV7-9 with TRBJ2-5; 7 nucleotides match TRBD2. With 2 bases clipped from V and 1 base from J, the junction kept 4 bases outside the gene matches. This CDR3 contains 15 residues. Germline V gene data show CDR1 as SEHNR and CDR2 as FQNEAQ (reference sequence). The CDR3 loop is CASSLLAERQETQYF. CDR3 bases: TGTGCCAGCAGCTTACTAGCGGAGCGCCAAGAGACCCAGTACTTC.

The sample holds a few counts of this clone. V and J are TRBV29-1 and TRBJ2-1, with a possible D match to TRBD2 (6 bases). Germline CDR1 and CDR2: SQVTM and ANQGSEA. This CDR3 region has 14 residues. V was pared by 4 bases and J by 1 base, with 11 bases between. The chain's CDR3 is CSVVGGDSYNEQFF. CDR3 in DNA: TGCAGCGTTGTCGGCGGGGATTCCTACAATGAGCAGTTCTTC.

The chain couples TRBV6-1 to TRBJ2-7; the D gene could be TRBD1 or TRBD2 (5 bases each). Germline CDR1 MNHNS, CDR2 SASEGT. The V end lost 6 bases, the J end lost 9 bases, and 15 bases lay between the germline ends. The CDR3 contains 12 residues. The CDR3 spells CASSAFGAGQYF. CDR3 coding DNA: TGTGCCAGCAGCGCATTCGGGGCCGGGCAGTACTTC.

This chain links TRBV18 with TRBJ1-2; 9 nucleotides align to TRBD1. This CDR3 contains 16 residues. Per the germline V gene, CDR1 is KGHSH and CDR2 is LQKENI. The ends lost 4 bases at V and 0 bases at J; junction bases unmatched: 6. The CDR3 spells CASSQGTGPPNYGYTF. CDR3 in DNA: TGTGCCAGCTCACAGGGGACAGGGCCTCCTAACTATGGCTACACCTTC. The whole variable domain, filled in from reference TRBV18 and TRBJ1-2, reads NAGVMQNPRHLVRRRGQEARLRCSPMKGHSHVYWYRQLPEEGLKFMVYLQKENIIDESGMPKERFSAEFPKEGPSILRIQQVVRGDSAAYFCASSQGTGPPNYGYTFGSGTRLTVV.

The CDR3 region has the DNA TGTGCCAGCAGCCAATCGGCAGGGGCCCATCAGCCCCAGCATTTT. Translation: CASSQSAGAHQPQHF. This chain connects TRBV9 to TRBJ1-5; D is possibly TRBD1 (6 bases). Germline V CDR1 and CDR2: SGDLS, YYNGEE. V was clipped by 4 bases and J by 5 bases, with 16 bases between them. The CDR3 loop spans 15 amino acids.

The V call is TRBV20-1, the J call TRBJ2-7; D gene unclear. CDR1 DFQATT and CDR2 SNEGSKA come from the germline V gene (reference sequence). Between the trimmed V and J ends, which lost 4 bases and 3 bases, there was a span of 4 bases. The CDR3 contains 10 residues. The CDR3 DNA reads as TGCAGTGCTAAGGGCTACGAGCAGTACTTC. Its protein product is CSAKGYEQYF.

J is TRBJ2-6 and V is TRBV9, with D maybe TRBD1 (5 bases). Deletions cut 3 bases from V and 2 bases from J, with 18 bases between. The CDR3 has 18 residues. CDR1 and CDR2 (germline): SGDLS, YYNGEE. CDR3 in DNA: TGTGCCAGCAGCGCCAACCCACAGGAGTTTGCTGGGGCCAACGTCCTGACTTTC. Residues: CASSANPQEFAGANVLTF.

The CDR3 bases are TGTGCCAGTAGTCCCAGGGGACGGGGGTACAATGAGCAGTTCTTC. Encoded protein: CASSPRGRGYNEQFF. The chain combines TRBV19 with TRBJ2-1; the D call may be TRBD1 or TRBD2 (6 bases each). The CDR3 is 15 amino acids. Between the trimmed V and J ends, which lost 5 bases and 4 bases, there was a span of 15 bases. Per germline, CDR1 LNHDA and CDR2 SQIVND (reference sequence).

The chain uses TRBV27 and TRBJ2-7; D is unclear. The germline CDR1 and CDR2 sequences are MNHEY and SMNVEV (reference sequence). Trimming left V 5 bases short and J 3 bases short, with 23 bases between. This CDR3 is built from 17 residues. The CDR3 spells CASSPRLTAARYYEQYF. As DNA, the CDR3 is TGTGCCAGCAGTCCCCGCCTGACTGCCGCCCGTTACTACGAGCAGTACTTC.

The chain couples TRBV5-6 to TRBJ2-5, with 12 bases matching TRBD2. CDR3 size: 16 residues. V was pared by 4 bases and J by 4 bases, with 8 bases of the junction left unmatched. Germline values: CDR1 SGHDT, CDR2 YYEEEE. Written as DNA, the CDR3 is TGTGCCAGCAGCATTATGACTAGCGGGAGTAGAGAGACCCAGTACTTC. This encodes CASSIMTSGSRETQYF. Full variable domain (missing parts from reference TRBV5-6 and TRBJ2-5): DAGVTQSPTHLIKTRGQQVTLRCSPKSGHDTVSWYQQALGQGPQFIFQYYEEEERQRGNFPDRFSGHQFPNYSSELNVNALLLGDSALYLCASSIMTSGSRETQYFGPGTRLLVL.

The chain employs TRBV10-3 and TRBJ2-5; D unclear. The length of the CDR3 is 11 residues. CDR1 is ENHRY, CDR2 SYGVKD, per germline. The V end was cut by 3 bases, the J end by 5 bases, with 4 bases between. CDR3 DNA sequence: TGTGCCATCAGTGAATACGAGACCCAGTACTTC. Its translation: CAISEYETQYF.

J is TRBJ1-5 and V is TRBV19; D gene uncertain. The CDR3 has 13 amino acids. CDR1 and CDR2 (germline): LNHDA, SQIVND (reference sequence). Trimming shortened V by 6 bases and J by 0 bases, and 6 bases separated the two germline ends. CDR3 loop: CASRGNSNQPQHF. The CDR3 DNA reads TGTGCCAGTAGGGGCAATAGCAATCAGCCCCAGCATTTT.

The chain links TRBV5-1 to TRBJ2-3, with 10 bases fitting TRBD2. The CDR3 length is 15 residues. The junction had 4 bases not matched to a gene; V was cut back by 0 bases and J by 6 bases. Germline loops: CDR1 SGHRS, CDR2 YFSETQ. The CDR3 loop is CASSLASGSPDTQYF. DNA for the CDR3: TGCGCCAGCAGCTTGGCTAGCGGGAGTCCCGATACGCAGTATTTT.